This T cell receptor beta chain was sequenced during a study of blood T cells in healthy people across ages. Notes on the study in general: Compared with aged donors, long-lived donors showed fewer expanded clones, suggesting selection.

Combining a sample-barcoded 5' primer with a J-beta primer mix, a second PCR ran for roughly 6 to 12 cycles. A tag from a template-switch adaptor with 12 random nucleotides marked each cDNA molecule. TCRdb itself ran the 5' RACE reads through MiXCR, one entry per CDR3 protein. The profile shows 1.5 million to 1.9 million distinct CDR3 sequences, 40% to 45% of them singletons. This clonotype was found a few times. Its matching antigen is unknown. Isolating PBMCs gave at least 6 million of these cells per sample. V was trimmed by 0 bases and J by 4 bases, leaving 12 bases between them. This CDR3 is built from 15 residues. Germline lookup yields CDR1 MNHEY and CDR2 SVGEGT.

The chain carries TRBV6-2 or TRBV6-3 and TRBJ1-1; tentative D call: TRBD1 (6 bases). Sequencing was carried out using blood. The origin of this receptor is a young woman in good health. The CDR3 reads CASSYSKGVGTEAFF. CDR3 nucleotide sequence: TGTGCCAGCAGTTACTCGAAGGGGGTCGGCACTGAAGCTTTCTTT.